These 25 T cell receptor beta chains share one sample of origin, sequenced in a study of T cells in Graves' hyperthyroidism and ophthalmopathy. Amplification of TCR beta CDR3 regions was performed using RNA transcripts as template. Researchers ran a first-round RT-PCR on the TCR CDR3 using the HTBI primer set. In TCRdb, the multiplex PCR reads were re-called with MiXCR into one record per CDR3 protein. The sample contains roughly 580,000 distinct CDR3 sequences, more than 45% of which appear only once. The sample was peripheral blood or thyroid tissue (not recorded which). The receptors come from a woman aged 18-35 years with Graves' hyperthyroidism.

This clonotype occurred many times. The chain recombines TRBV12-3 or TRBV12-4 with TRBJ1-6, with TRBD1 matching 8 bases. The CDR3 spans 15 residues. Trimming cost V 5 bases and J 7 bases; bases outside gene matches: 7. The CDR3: CASSPGQGTNSPLHF. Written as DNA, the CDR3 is TGTGCCAGCAGTCCCGGACAGGGAACGAATTCACCCCTCCACTTT.

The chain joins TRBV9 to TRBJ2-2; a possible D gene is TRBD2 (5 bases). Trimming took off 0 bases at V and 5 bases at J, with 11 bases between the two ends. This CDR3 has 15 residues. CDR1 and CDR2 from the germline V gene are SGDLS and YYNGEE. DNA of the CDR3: TGTGCCAGCAGCGTAGGAGGGCGGCGGACCGGGGAGCTGTTTTTT. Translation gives CASSVGGRRTGELFF.

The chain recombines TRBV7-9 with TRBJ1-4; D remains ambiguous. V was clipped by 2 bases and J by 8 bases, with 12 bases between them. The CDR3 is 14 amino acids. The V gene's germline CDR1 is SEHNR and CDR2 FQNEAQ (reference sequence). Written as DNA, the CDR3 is TGTGCCAGCAGCTTATACGCCCTGGAGGAAAAACTGTTTTTT. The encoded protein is CASSLYALEEKLFF.

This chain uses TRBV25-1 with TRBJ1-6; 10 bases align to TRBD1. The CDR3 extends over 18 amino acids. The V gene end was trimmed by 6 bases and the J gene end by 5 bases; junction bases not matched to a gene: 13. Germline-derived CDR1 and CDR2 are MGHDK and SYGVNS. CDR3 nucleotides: TGTGCCAGCAGCCCCAGTCCGACAGGGGGCCGTAATAATTCACCCCTCCACTTT. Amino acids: CASSPSPTGGRNNSPLHF.

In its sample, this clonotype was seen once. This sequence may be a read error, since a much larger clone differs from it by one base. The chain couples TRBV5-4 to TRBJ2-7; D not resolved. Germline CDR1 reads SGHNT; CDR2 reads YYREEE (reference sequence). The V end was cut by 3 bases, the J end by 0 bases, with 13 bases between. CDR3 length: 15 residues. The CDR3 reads CASSSRRFGSYEQYF. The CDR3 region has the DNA TGTGCCAGCAGCTCGCGCAGGTTTGGCTCCTACGAGCAGTACTTC.

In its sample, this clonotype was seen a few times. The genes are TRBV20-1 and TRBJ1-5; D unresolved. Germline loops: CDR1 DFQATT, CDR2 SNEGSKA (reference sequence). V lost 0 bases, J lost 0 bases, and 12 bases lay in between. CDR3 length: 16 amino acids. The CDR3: CSARDQLPHSNQPQHF. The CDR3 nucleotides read TGCAGTGCTAGAGATCAACTTCCACATAGCAATCAGCCCCAGCATTTT.

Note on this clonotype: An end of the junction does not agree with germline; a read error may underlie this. The CDR3 sequence: CASSQDPTGPRAFF. The DNA for the CDR3 is TGCGCCAGCAGCCAAGATCCGACAGGGCCAAGAGCTTTCTTT. The chain joins TRBV11-3 to TRBJ1-1, with 7 nucleotides matching TRBD1. CDR3 length equals 14 residues. CDR1 is SGHNT, CDR2 YENEEA, per germline.

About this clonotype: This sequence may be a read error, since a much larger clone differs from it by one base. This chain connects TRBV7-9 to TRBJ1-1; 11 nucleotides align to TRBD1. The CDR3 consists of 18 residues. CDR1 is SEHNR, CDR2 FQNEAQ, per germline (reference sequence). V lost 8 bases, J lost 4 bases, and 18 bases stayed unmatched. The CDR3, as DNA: TGTGCCAGCGGCCTAGCCCTAGGACAGGGGGCGCGGTTCACTGAAGCTTTCTTT. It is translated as CASGLALGQGARFTEAFF.

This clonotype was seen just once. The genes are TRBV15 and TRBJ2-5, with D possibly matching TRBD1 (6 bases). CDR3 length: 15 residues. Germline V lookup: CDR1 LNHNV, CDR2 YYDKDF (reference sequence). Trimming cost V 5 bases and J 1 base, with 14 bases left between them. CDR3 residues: CATSLQTGTQETQYF. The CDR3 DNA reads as TGTGCCACCAGCTTACAAACAGGGACCCAAGAGACCCAGTACTTC.

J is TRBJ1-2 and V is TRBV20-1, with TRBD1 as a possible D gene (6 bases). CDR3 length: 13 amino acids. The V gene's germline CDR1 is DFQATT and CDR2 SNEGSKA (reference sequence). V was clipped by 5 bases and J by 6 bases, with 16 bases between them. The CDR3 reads CSALHRQVNGYTF. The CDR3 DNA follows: TGCAGTGCTCTCCACAGACAGGTGAATGGCTACACCTTC.

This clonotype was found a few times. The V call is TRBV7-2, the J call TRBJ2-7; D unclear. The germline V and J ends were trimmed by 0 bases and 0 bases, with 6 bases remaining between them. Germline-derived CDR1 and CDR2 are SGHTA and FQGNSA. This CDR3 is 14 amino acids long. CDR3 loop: CASSLAPSSYEQYF. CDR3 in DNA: TGTGCCAGCAGCTTAGCTCCGAGCTCCTACGAGCAGTACTTC.

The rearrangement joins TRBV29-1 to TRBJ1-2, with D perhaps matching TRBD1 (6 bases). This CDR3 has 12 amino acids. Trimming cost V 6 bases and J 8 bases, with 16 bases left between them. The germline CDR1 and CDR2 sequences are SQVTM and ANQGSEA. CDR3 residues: CSVGQIQGGYTF. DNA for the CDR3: TGCAGCGTAGGACAGATTCAAGGGGGCTACACCTTC.

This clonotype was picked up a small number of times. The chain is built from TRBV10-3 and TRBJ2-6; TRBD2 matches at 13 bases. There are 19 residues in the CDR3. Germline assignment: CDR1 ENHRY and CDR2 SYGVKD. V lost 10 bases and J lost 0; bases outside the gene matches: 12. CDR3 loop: CASSPRLAGGLSGANVLTF. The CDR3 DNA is TGTGCCAGCAGCCCTAGACTAGCGGGAGGACTCTCTGGGGCCAACGTCCTGACTTTC.

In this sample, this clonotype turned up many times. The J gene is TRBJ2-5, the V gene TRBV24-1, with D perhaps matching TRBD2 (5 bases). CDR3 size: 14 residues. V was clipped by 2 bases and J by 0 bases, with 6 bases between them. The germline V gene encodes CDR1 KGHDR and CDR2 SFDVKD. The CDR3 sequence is CATSDSDYQETQYF. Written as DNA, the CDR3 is TGTGCCACCAGTGATTCGGACTACCAAGAGACCCAGTACTTC.

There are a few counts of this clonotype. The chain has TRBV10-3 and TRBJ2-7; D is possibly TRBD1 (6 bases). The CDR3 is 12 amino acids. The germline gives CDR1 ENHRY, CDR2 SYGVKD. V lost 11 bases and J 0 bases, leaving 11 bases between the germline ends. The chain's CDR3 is CAAWDISYEQYF. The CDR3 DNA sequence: TGTGCCGCTTGGGACATCTCCTACGAGCAGTACTTC.

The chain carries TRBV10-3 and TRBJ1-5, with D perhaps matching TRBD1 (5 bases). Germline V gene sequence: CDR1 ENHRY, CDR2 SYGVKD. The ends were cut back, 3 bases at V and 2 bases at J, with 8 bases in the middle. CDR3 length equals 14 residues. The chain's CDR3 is CAISDRVRNQPQHF. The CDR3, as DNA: TGTGCCATCAGTGACAGGGTACGCAATCAGCCCCAGCATTTT.

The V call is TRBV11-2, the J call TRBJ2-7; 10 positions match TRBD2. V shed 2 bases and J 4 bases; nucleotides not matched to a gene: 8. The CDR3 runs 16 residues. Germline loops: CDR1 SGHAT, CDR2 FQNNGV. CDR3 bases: TGTGCCAGCAGCTTAACCCCGGGTAGCGGGAGGTACGAGCAGTACTTC. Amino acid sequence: CASSLTPGSGRYEQYF.

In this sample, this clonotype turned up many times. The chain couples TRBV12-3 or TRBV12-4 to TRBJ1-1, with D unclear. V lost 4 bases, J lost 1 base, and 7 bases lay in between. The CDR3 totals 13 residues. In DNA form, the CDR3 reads TGTGCCAGCAGTTCCCCAAGGAACACTGAAGCTTTCTTT. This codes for CASSSPRNTEAFF.

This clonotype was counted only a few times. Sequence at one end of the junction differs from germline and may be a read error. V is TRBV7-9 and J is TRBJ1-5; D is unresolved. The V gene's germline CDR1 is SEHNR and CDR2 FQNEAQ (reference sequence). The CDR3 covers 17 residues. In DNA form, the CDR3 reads TGCGCCAGCAGCTTGGCCGAGGGCCTGTATAGCAATCAGCCCCAGCATTTT. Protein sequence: CASSLAEGLYSNQPQHF.

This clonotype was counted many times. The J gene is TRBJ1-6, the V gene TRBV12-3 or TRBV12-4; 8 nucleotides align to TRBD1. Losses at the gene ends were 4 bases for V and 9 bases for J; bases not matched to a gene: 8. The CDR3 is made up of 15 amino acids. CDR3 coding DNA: TGTGCCAGCAGTTCCTCCGGGACAGGTGTTTCACCCCTCCACTTT. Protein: CASSSSGTGVSPLHF.

The CDR3 region has the DNA TGTGCCACCAGTTCCACGGGACTAGTAGAGGAGACCCAGTACTTC. Its translation: CATSSTGLVEETQYF. The chain employs TRBV24-1 and TRBJ2-5, with 8 bases fitting TRBD2. The CDR3 consists of 15 residues. CDR1 is KGHDR and CDR2 is SFDVKD in the germline V gene. Trimming cost V 6 bases and J 5 bases; bases outside gene matches: 10.

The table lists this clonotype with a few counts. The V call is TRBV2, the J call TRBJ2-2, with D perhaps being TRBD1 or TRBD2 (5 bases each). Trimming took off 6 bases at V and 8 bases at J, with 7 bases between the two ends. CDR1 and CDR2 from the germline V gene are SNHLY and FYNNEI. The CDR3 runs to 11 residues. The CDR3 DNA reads TGTGCCAGCAGGGGACGTGGGGAGCTGTTTTTT. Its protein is CASRGRGELFF.

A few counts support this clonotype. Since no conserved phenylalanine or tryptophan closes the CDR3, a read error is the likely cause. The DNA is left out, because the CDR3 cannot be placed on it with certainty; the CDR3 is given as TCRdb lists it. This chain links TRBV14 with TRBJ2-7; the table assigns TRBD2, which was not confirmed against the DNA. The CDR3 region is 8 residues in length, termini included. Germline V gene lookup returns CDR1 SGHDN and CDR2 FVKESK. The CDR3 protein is CASSRLAG.

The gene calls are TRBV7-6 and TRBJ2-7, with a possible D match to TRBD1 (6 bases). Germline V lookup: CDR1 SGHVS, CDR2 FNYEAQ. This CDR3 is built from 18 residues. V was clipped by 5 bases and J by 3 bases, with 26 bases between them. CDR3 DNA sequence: TGTGCCAGCAGCCCACATTGGACAGCCCAGTTCTTCATCTACGAGCAGTACTTC. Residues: CASSPHWTAQFFIYEQYF.

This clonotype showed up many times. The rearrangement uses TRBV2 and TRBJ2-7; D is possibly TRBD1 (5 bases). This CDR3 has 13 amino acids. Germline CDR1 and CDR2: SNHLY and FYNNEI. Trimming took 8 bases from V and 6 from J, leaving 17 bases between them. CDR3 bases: TGTGCCAGCGACGAAAGGGGTTTGGGCGAGCAGTACTTC. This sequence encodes CASDERGLGEQYF.